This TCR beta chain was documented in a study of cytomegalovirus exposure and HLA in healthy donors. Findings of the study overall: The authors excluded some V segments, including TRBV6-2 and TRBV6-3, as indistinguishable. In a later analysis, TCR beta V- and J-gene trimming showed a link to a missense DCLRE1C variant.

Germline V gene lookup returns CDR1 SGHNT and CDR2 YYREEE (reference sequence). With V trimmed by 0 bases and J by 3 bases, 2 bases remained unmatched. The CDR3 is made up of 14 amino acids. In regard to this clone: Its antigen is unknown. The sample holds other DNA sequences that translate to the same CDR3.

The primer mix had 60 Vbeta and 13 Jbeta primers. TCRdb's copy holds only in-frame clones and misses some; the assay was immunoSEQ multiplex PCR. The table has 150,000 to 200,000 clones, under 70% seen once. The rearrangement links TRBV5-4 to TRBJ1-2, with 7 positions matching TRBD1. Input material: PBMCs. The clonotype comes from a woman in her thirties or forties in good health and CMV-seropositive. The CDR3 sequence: CASSLAGTDYGYTF. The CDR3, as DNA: TGTGCCAGCAGCTTGGCCGGGACAGACTATGGCTACACCTTC. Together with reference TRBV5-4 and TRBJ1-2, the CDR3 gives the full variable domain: ETGVTQSPTHLIKTRGQQVTLRCSSQSGHNTVSWYQQALGQGPQFIFQYYREEENGRGNFPPRFSGLQFPNYSSELNVNALELDDSALYLCASSLAGTDYGYTFGSGTRLTVV.